The 19 T cell receptor beta chains reported below all come from one sample, sequenced in a study of spatial heterogeneity in lung cancer. Time point noted: sample taken at primary tumor resection. Whole RNA from tumor, nontumor lung or frozen PBMC was sequenced unsorted. TCRdb recomputed calls from the 5' RACE reads with MiXCR, one row per CDR3 protein. The sample holds tens of thousands of distinct CDR3 sequences; around 10% are singletons and the top ten take about 7%. Sample: PBMCs, taken at surgery. These receptors were taken from a male donor with early-stage non-small cell lung cancer.

Here the CDR3 reads CASLSGSENNEQFF. The DNA of the CDR3 is TGTGCCAGCCTCAGCGGGAGCGAAAACAATGAGCAGTTCTTC. The J gene is TRBJ2-1, the V gene TRBV7-9; TRBD2 matches 8 bases. The CDR3 has 14 residues. CDR1 is SEHNR, CDR2 FQNEAQ, per germline (reference sequence). With 8 bases clipped from V and 5 bases from J, the junction kept 8 bases outside the gene matches.

The chain joins TRBV29-1 to TRBJ1-3; D perhaps matches TRBD1 (5 bases). Between the trimmed V and J ends, which lost 5 bases and 4 bases, there was a span of 15 bases. The CDR3 has 14 residues. Germline lookup yields CDR1 SQVTM and CDR2 ANQGSEA. DNA for the CDR3: TGCAGCGTTCTGCTAGGGGCAGGAGGAAACACCATATATTTT. It encodes CSVLLGAGGNTIYF. The full variable domain, rest sourced from reference TRBV29-1 and TRBJ1-3, is SAVISQKPSRDICQRGTSLTIQCQVDSQVTMMFWYRQQPGQSLTLIATANQGSEATYESGFVIDKFPISRPNLTFSTLTVSNMSPEDSSIYLCSVLLGAGGNTIYFGEGSWLTVV.

This clonotype has at least ten counts. The chain employs TRBV18 and TRBJ2-1; TRBD1 or TRBD2 may be the D gene (5 bases each). The CDR3 extends over 15 amino acids. CDR1 and CDR2 (germline): KGHSH, LQKENI. The V end lost 3 bases, the J end lost 7 bases, and 16 bases lay between the germline ends. CDR3 loop: CASSPNGGMENEQFF. In DNA form, the CDR3 reads TGTGCCAGCTCACCGAATGGGGGAATGGAGAATGAGCAGTTCTTC.

This clonotype was counted at least ten times. The rearrangement uses TRBV24-1 and TRBJ2-2; tentative D call: TRBD1 (5 bases). Germline V gene lookup returns CDR1 KGHDR and CDR2 SFDVKD. V lost 5 bases to trimming and J lost 4 bases, with 16 bases between them. This CDR3 contains 16 residues. CDR3 DNA: TGTGCCACCAGTGCAGGAACAGGCGTCTTCACCGGGGAGCTGTTTTTT. Translation: CATSAGTGVFTGELFF.

The chain employs TRBV13 and TRBJ1-1; tentatively, D is TRBD1 (6 bases). V was shortened by 3 bases and J by 1 base, with 12 bases between the two germline ends. Germline loops: CDR1 PRHDT, CDR2 FYEKMQ (reference sequence). The CDR3 runs to 15 residues. The CDR3 DNA reads TGTGCCAGCAGCTTTCCCAGGGGAGAGAACACTGAAGCTTTCTTT. Translation gives CASSFPRGENTEAFF.

Ten or more counts support this clonotype. The chain couples TRBV5-5 to TRBJ2-5, with 10 bases lining up with TRBD1. V gave up 5 bases and J gave up 5 bases; unmatched junction bases: 6. This CDR3 has 14 residues. Germline V CDR1 and CDR2: SGHKS, YYEKEE (reference sequence). CDR3 sequence: CASRIDRGLETQYF. The CDR3 DNA follows: TGTGCCAGCAGGATCGACAGGGGGCTTGAGACCCAGTACTTC.

This clonotype was picked up a small number of times. The chain combines TRBV24-1 with TRBJ2-7; 9 bases align to TRBD2. The J segment lost 1 base and the V segment lost 3 bases, leaving 3 bases of the junction unmatched. This CDR3 is 15 amino acids long. Germline V gene data show CDR1 as KGHDR and CDR2 as SFDVKD. CDR3 coding DNA: TGTGCCACCAGTGATCCAACTAGCGGGTCCTACGAGCAGTACTTC. It translates to CATSDPTSGSYEQYF.

The V call is TRBV3-1, the J call TRBJ2-3; D remains ambiguous. From germline, CDR1 is LGHDT and CDR2 YNNKEL (reference sequence). Deletions cut 0 bases from V and 6 bases from J, with 7 bases between. This CDR3 is 13 amino acids long. The CDR3 DNA follows: TGTGCCAGCAGCCAAGATCTGGCGGATACGCAGTATTTT. Its protein is CASSQDLADTQYF.

This clonotype was observed a handful of times. The J gene is TRBJ2-1, the V gene TRBV10-3; D is ambiguous. The V and J ends lost 2 bases and 0 bases respectively, with 5 bases between them. There are 14 residues in the CDR3. Germline-derived CDR1 and CDR2 are ENHRY and SYGVKD. The CDR3 sequence: CAISEAVSYNEQFF. DNA for the CDR3: TGTGCCATCAGTGAGGCAGTCTCCTACAATGAGCAGTTCTTC.

This clonotype occurred a few times. The V call is TRBV5-4, the J call TRBJ2-2, with 11 nucleotides matching TRBD2. Per germline, CDR1 SGHNT and CDR2 YYREEE (reference sequence). CDR3 size: 18 residues. Losses at the gene ends were 3 bases for V and 4 bases for J; bases not matched to a gene: 11. This CDR3 is CASSSPGLAAFGTGELFF. The DNA for the CDR3 is TGTGCCAGCAGCTCCCCGGGACTAGCGGCTTTTGGCACCGGGGAGCTGTTTTTT.

This clonotype was seen a handful of times. The chain carries TRBV5-1 and TRBJ2-7; D perhaps matches TRBD1 (6 bases). The CDR3 is 14 amino acids. V gave up 4 bases and J gave up 4 bases, with 15 bases separating them. Germline loops: CDR1 SGHRS, CDR2 YFSETQ. CDR3 in DNA: TGCGCCAGCAGCACCCAGGGGAGCCCTTACGAGCAGTACTTC. Translating it yields CASSTQGSPYEQYF.

This clonotype was seen a handful of times. CDR3 amino acids: CASSSGQYSNQPQHF. The CDR3 bases are TGTGCCAGCAGCTCAGGACAGTATAGCAATCAGCCCCAGCATTTT. The chain links TRBV5-8 to TRBJ1-5; the D gene is possibly TRBD1 (6 bases). Germline-derived CDR1 and CDR2 are SGHTS and YDEGEE. V lost 3 bases and J 0 bases, leaving 10 bases between the germline ends. This CDR3 is 15 amino acids long.

V is TRBV12-5 and J is TRBJ1-1; D not resolved. This CDR3 is 14 amino acids long. Germline CDR1 and CDR2: LGHNT and FRNRAP. The V and J ends lost 1 base and 4 bases respectively, with 10 bases between them. Here the CDR3 reads CASGLAPGSTEAFF. Written as DNA, the CDR3 is TGTGCTAGTGGTTTGGCCCCAGGCTCCACTGAAGCTTTCTTT.

This clonotype came up a few times. The V gene is TRBV7-2, the J gene TRBJ1-6, with 8 bases fitting TRBD1. The V gene end was trimmed by 4 bases and the J gene end by 1 base; junction bases not matched to a gene: 12. The CDR3 contains 19 residues. CDR1 and CDR2 (germline): SGHTA, FQGNSA. CDR3 sequence (DNA): TGTGCCAGCAGCTCCTCCGGGACAGGCCGTACTTCCTATAATTCACCCCTCCACTTT. Translated, it gives CASSSSGTGRTSYNSPLHF.

This clonotype came up many times. This chain links TRBV27 with TRBJ2-4; 8 bases are shared with TRBD2. With 3 bases clipped from V and 5 bases from J, the junction kept 9 bases outside the gene matches. CDR3 length equals 16 residues. CDR1 MNHEY and CDR2 SMNVEV come from the germline V gene (reference sequence). DNA of the CDR3: TGTGCCAGCAGTTTTGGACTAGCTCCTGGGGAAAACATTCAGTACTTC. This encodes CASSFGLAPGENIQYF.

The chain couples TRBV7-2 to TRBJ2-7; TRBD2 matches at 9 bases. In germline, CDR1 is SGHTA, CDR2 FQGNSA. The V and J ends lost 4 bases and 5 bases, in that order; junction bases with no gene match: 9. CDR3 length equals 15 residues. DNA of the CDR3: TGTGCCAGCAGCTCCCGGGTAGCGGGGGCCCACGAGCAGTACTTC. Translating gives CASSSRVAGAHEQYF.

This clonotype was found many times. This chain connects TRBV10-3 to TRBJ2-5; TRBD1 matches at 12 bases. The J segment lost 5 bases and the V segment lost 3 bases, leaving 4 bases of the junction unmatched. CDR1 ENHRY and CDR2 SYGVKD come from the germline V gene. The CDR3 contains 15 residues. The DNA of the CDR3 is TGTGCCATCAGTGACGGGACAGGGGGCTGGGAGACCCAGTACTTC. It yields the protein CAISDGTGGWETQYF.

This sequence joins TRBV28 and TRBJ2-7, with TRBD2 matching 12 bases. J lost 2 bases, V lost 4 bases, and 0 bases had no gene match. The CDR3 spans 14 residues. From germline, CDR1 is MDHEN and CDR2 SYDVKM. Written as DNA, the CDR3 is TGTGCCAGCAGTTCTAGCGGGAGGGCCTACGAGCAGTACTTC. Its translation: CASSSSGRAYEQYF.

This clonotype was seen only a few times. The genes are TRBV4-2 and TRBJ2-1; either TRBD1 or TRBD2 may supply D (7 bases each). Germline loops: CDR1 LGHNA, CDR2 YNFKEQ. The CDR3 is 15 amino acids. Trimming removed 1 base at V and 7 bases at J, with 14 bases between. The CDR3 reads CASSQALRGGNEQFF. The CDR3 DNA reads TGTGCCAGCAGCCAAGCCCTCAGGGGGGGAAATGAGCAGTTCTTC.